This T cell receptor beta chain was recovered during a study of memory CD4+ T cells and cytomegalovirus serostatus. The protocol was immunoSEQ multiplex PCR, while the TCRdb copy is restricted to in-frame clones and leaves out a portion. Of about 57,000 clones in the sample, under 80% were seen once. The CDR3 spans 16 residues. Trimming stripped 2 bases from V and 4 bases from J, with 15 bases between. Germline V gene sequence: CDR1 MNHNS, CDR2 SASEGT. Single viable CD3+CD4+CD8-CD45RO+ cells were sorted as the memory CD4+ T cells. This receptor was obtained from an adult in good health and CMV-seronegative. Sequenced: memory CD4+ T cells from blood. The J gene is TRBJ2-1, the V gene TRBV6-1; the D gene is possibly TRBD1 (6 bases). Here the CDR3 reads CASSERVAGAYNEQFF. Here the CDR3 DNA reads TGTGCCAGCAGTGAAAGGGTGGCAGGGGCTTACAATGAGCAGTTCTTC.